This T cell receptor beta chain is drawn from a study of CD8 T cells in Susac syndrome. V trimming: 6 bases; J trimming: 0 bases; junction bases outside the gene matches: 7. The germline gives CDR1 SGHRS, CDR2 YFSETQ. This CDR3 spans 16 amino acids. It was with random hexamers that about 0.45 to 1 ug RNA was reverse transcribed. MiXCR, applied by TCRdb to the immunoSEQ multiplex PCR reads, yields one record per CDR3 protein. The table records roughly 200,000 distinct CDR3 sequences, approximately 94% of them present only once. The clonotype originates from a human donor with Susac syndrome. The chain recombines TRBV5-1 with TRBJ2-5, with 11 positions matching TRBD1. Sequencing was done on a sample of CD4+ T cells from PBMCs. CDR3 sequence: CASKPVDRGHQETQYF. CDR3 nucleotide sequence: TGCGCCAGCAAGCCCGTGGACAGGGGGCACCAAGAGACCCAGTACTTC. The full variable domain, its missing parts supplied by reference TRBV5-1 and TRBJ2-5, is KAGVTQTPRYLIKTRGQQVTLSCSPISGHRSVSWYQQTPGQGLQFLFEYFSETQRNKGNFPGRFSGRQFSNSRSEMNVSTLELGDSALYLCASKPVDRGHQETQYFGPGTRLLVL.